This T cell receptor beta chain comes out of a study of blood T cell repertoires in COVID-19. Here immunoSEQ multiplex PCR was the method, and the copy in TCRdb shows in-frame clones only, minus some. The sample has some 260,000 clones; 70% to 75% are singletons. V gave up 5 bases and J gave up 4 bases; unmatched junction bases: 8. The CDR3 extends over 15 amino acids. Germline V gene sequence: CDR1 LGHNT, CDR2 FRNRAP. The sequencing input was peripheral blood. This receptor was obtained from a woman aged 80 or over with acute or convalescent COVID-19. The chain carries TRBV12-5 and TRBJ1-3; TRBD1 matches 7 bases. The CDR3 nucleotides read TGTGCTAGTGGTGTTTCCGGGACAGCAGGAAACACCATATATTTT. Its translation: CASGVSGTAGNTIYF.